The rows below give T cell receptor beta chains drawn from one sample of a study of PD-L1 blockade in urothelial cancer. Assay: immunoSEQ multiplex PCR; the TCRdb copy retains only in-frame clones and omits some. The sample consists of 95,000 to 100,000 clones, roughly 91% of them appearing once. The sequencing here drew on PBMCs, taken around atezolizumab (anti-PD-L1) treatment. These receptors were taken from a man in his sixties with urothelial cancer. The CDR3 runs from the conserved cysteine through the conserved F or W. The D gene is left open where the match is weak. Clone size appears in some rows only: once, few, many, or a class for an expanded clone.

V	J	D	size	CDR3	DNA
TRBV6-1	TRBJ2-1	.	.	CASSPALGAQFF	TGTGCCAGCAGCCCCGCCCTAGGTGCGCAGTTCTTC
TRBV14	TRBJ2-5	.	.	CASSRGQETQYF	TGTGCCAGCAGCCGAGGACAAGAGACCCAGTACTTC
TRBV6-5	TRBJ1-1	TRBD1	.	CASSPLQGANTEAFF	TGTGCCAGCAGTCCACTACAGGGGGCGAACACTGAAGCTTTCTTT
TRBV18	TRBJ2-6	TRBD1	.	CASSPQQGLSSGANVLTF	TGTGCCAGCTCACCACAACAGGGGCTCAGCTCTGGGGCCAACGTCCTGACTTTC
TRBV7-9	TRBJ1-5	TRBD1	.	CASSSRTGLVPQHF	TGTGCCAGCAGCTCCCGGACAGGGTTGGTGCCCCAGCATTTT
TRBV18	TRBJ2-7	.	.	CASSPEEGAQTSPYEQYF	TGTGCCAGCTCACCAGAGGAGGGGGCGCAGACATCCCCCTACGAGCAGTACTTC
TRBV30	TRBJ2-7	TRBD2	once	CAWSVASGGLKIYEQYF	TGTGCCTGGAGTGTTGCATCGGGAGGGCTAAAGATCTACGAGCAGTACTTC
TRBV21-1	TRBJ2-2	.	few	CASSPTGTHTGELFF	TGTGCCAGCAGCCCAACCGGGACTCACACCGGGGAGCTGTTTTTT
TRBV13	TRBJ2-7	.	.	CASSSGTPTYEQYF	TGTGCCAGCAGCTCCGGGACACCGACCTACGAGCAGTACTTC
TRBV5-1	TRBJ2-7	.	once	CASSLGGYEQYF	TGCGCCAGCAGCTTGGGAGGCTACGAGCAGTACTTC
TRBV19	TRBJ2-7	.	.	CASSKMSQPFYEQYF	TGTGCCAGTAGTAAGATGTCACAACCCTTCTACGAGCAGTACTTC
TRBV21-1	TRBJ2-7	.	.	CASNSDGLLRNEQYF	TGTGCCAGCAACTCGGACGGACTACTTCGGAACGAGCAGTACTTC
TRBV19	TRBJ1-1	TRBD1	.	CASSVRGTAEAFF	TGTGCCAGCTCGGTAAGGGGGACAGCTGAAGCTTTCTTT
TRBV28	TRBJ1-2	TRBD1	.	CASRPTGSLGYTF	TGTGCCAGCAGGCCGACAGGGTCCCTAGGCTACACCTTC
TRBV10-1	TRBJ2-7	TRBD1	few	CASSEFSRGWYEQYF	TGCGCCAGCAGTGAGTTTAGCAGGGGGTGGTACGAGCAGTACTTC
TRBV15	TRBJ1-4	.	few	CATSRDRGGASEKLFF	TGTGCCACCAGCAGAGATCGGGGCGGGGCAAGTGAAAAACTGTTTTTT
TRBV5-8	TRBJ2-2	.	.	CASSSDSRGELFF	TGTGCCAGCAGCAGCGACTCCCGCGGGGAGCTGTTTTTT
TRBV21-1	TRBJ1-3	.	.	CASSKEQVTGNTIYF	TGTGCCAGCAGCAAAGAACAGGTTACTGGAAACACCATATATTTT
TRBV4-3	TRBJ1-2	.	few	CASSQDRTAIYGYTF	TGCGCCAGCAGCCAAGATAGAACAGCAATCTATGGCTACACCTTC
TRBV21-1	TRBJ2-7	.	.	CASSNLRDSREQYF	TGTGCCAGCAGCAACCTACGGGACTCCCGCGAGCAGTACTTC
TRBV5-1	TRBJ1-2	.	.	CASSYEGAGYGYTF	TGCGCCAGCAGCTACGAGGGCGCGGGATATGGCTACACCTTC
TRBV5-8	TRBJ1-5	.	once	CASSLDRDSNQPQHF	TGTGCCAGCAGCTTGGACAGGGACAGCAATCAGCCCCAGCATTTT
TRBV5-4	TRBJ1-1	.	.	CASSLTGFTEAFF	TGTGCCAGCAGCTTGACGGGGTTCACTGAAGCTTTCTTT
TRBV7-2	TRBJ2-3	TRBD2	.	CASSVGTRPTDTQYF	TGTGCCAGCAGCGTCGGGACTAGACCCACAGATACGCAGTATTTT
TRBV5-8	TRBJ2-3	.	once	CASSLVSTDTQYF	TGTGCCAGCAGCTTGGTTAGTACAGATACGCAGTATTTT
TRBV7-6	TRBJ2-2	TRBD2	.	CASSLALREKITGELFF	TGTGCCAGCAGCTTAGCGCTGCGGGAGAAAATCACCGGGGAGCTGTTTTTT
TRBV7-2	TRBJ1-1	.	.	CASSLPGPSGTEAFF	TGTGCCAGCAGCTTACCAGGACCCTCAGGGACTGAAGCTTTCTTT
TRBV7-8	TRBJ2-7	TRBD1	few	CASSPYRTGSYEQYF	TGTGCCAGCAGCCCGTACCGGACAGGGTCCTACGAGCAGTACTTC
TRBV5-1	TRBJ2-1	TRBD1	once	CASRGQSYNEQFF	TGCGCCAGCAGGGGACAGTCCTACAATGAGCAGTTCTTC
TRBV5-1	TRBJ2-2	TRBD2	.	CASSMGLAGGVNTGELFF	TGCGCCAGCAGCATGGGACTAGCGGGAGGGGTGAACACCGGGGAGCTGTTTTTT
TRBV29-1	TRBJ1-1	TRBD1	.	CSASGGQGSEAFF	TGCAGCGCTTCAGGGGGACAGGGATCTGAAGCTTTCTTT
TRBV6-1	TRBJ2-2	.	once	CASSLTGNTGELFF	TGTGCCAGCAGCCTGACAGGGAACACCGGGGAGCTGTTTTTT
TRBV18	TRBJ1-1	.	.	CASSPRAGDRNTEAFF	TGTGCCAGCTCACCAAGGGCAGGGGATCGGAACACTGAAGCTTTCTTT
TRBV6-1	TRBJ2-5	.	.	CASSEGGLQETQYF	TGTGCCAGCAGTGAAGGGGGACTCCAAGAGACCCAGTACTTC
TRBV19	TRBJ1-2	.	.	CASSTLFDSYGYTF	TGTGCCAGTAGTACCCTCTTCGACAGCTATGGCTACACCTTC
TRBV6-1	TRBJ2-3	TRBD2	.	CASESSGWSTDTQYF	TGTGCCAGCGAATCTAGCGGGTGGAGCACAGATACGCAGTATTTT
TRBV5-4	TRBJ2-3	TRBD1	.	CASSGRTGGRDTQYF	TGTGCCAGCAGCGGTCGGACAGGGGGGAGGGATACGCAGTATTTT
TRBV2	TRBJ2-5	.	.	CASSGPRGGETQYF	TGTGCCAGCAGTGGCCCCCGGGGAGGCGAGACCCAGTACTTC
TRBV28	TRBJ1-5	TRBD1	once	CAYTTGPDQPQHF	TGTGCCTACACGACAGGGCCCGATCAGCCCCAGCATTTT
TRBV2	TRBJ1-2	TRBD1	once	CASSVIQGAIGGNYGYTF	TGTGCCAGCAGTGTTATCCAGGGGGCCATTGGGGGAAACTATGGCTACACCTTC
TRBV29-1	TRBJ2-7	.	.	CSVVRESHEQYF	TGCAGCGTTGTCCGGGAGTCCCACGAGCAGTACTTC
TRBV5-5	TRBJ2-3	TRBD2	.	CASSPTSGGASGTDTQYF	TGTGCCAGCAGCCCTACTAGCGGGGGGGCCTCGGGGACAGATACGCAGTATTTT
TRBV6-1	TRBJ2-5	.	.	CASRRQVTRKETQYF	TGTGCCAGCCGACGACAGGTTACGAGAAAAGAGACCCAGTACTTC
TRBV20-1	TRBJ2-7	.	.	CSARGGEQYF	TGCAGTGCCCGAGGGGGAGAGCAGTACTTC
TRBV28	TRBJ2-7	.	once	CASSSASSEVSYEQYF	TGTGCCAGCAGTTCGGCTAGTAGTGAGGTCTCCTACGAGCAGTACTTC
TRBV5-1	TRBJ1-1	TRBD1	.	CASSPRDRGLNTEAFF	TGCGCCAGCAGCCCTCGGGACAGGGGGTTGAACACTGAAGCTTTCTTT
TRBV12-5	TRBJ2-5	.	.	CASGLRGGQETQYF	TGTGCTAGTGGTTTGAGAGGGGGCCAAGAGACCCAGTACTTC
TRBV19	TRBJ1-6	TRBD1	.	CASSRGDRGTSGSPLHF	TGTGCCAGTAGCCGGGGGGACAGGGGGACGTCGGGATCACCCCTCCACTTT
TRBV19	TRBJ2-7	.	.	CASSITGEEQYF	TGTGCCAGTAGTATCACGGGAGAGGAGCAGTACTTC
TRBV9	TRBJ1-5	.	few	CASSDDRSGNNQPQHF	TGTGCCAGCAGCGACGATCGATCAGGAAACAATCAGCCCCAGCATTTT
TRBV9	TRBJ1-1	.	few	CASSVARGTEAFF	TGTGCCAGCAGCGTAGCTAGGGGGACTGAAGCTTTCTTT
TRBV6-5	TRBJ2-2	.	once	CASRLGAGELFF	TGTGCCAGCAGATTAGGAGCCGGGGAGCTGTTTTTT
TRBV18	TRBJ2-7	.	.	CASSPGAPAGAYEQYF	TGTGCCAGCTCACCAGGTGCCCCCGCCGGTGCCTACGAGCAGTACTTC
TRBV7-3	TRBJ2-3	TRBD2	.	CASSLKLGLADLGAPQYF	TGTGCCAGCAGCTTAAAGCTCGGACTAGCGGATCTAGGGGCTCCGCAGTATTTT
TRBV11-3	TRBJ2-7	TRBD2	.	CASSFSGGFLEQYF	TGTGCCAGCAGCTTTAGCGGGGGGTTCCTCGAGCAGTACTTC
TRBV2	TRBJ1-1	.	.	CASSGEMNTEAFF	TGTGCCAGCAGTGGGGAGATGAACACTGAAGCTTTCTTT
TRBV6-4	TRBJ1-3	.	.	CASMKRREENTIYF	TGTGCCAGCATGAAAAGGCGGGAGGAAAACACCATATATTTT
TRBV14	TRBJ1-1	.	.	CASSQDFSRNTEAFF	TGTGCCAGCAGCCAAGATTTCTCGCGAAACACTGAAGCTTTCTTT